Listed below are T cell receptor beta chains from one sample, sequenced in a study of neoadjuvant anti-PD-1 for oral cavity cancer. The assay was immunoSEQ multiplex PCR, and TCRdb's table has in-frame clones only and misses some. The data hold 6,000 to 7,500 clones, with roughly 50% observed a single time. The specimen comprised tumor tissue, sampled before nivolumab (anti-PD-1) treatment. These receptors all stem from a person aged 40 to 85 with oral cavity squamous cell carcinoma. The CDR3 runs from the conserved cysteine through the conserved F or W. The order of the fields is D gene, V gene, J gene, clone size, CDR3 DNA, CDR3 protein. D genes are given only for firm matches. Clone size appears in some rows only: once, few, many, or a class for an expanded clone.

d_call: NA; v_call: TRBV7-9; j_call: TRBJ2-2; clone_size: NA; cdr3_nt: TGTGCCAGCAGCTCCTTAGGCGGAGGAGGGGCCGGGGAGCTGTTTTTT; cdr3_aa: CASSSLGGGGAGELFF
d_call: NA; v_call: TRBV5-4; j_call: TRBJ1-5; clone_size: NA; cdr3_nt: TGTGCCAGCAGCCAAAGAAATTGGGAGCCCCAGCATTTT; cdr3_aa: CASSQRNWEPQHF
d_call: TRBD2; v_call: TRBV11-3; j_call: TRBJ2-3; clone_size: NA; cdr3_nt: TGTGCCAGCAGCTTAGGGACTAGATCAGATACGCAGTATTTT; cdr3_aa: CASSLGTRSDTQYF
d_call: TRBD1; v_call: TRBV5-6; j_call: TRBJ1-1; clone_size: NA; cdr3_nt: TGTGCCAGCAGCCCGGCCCCCGGGACAGGGAGGAACACTGAAGCTTTCTTT; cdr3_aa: CASSPAPGTGRNTEAFF
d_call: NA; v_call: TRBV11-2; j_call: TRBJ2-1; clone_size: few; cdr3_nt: TGTGCCAGCAGCTTAGGGCAGAATAGGTATGAGCAGTTCTTC; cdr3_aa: CASSLGQNRYEQFF
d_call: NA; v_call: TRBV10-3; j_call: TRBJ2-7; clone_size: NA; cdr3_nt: TGTGCCATCAGTCCGAGAGGGATCCCAATCGAGCAGTACTTC; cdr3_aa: CAISPRGIPIEQYF
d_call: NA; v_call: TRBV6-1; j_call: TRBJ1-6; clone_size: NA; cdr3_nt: TGTGCCAGCAGTGAATGGGGCAGTTCCTATAATTCACCCCTCCACTTT; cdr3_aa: CASSEWGSSYNSPLHF
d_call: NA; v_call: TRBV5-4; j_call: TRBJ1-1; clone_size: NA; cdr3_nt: TGTGCCAGCAGCTTAGGGACGGCGAACACTGAAGCTTTCTTT; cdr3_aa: CASSLGTANTEAFF
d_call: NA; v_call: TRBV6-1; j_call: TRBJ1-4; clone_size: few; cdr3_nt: TGTGCCAGCAGTGAACGGGGGTATGAAAAACTGTTTTTT; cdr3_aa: CASSERGYEKLFF
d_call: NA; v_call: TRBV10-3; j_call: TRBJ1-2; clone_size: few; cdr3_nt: TGTGCCATCAGTGAAAGGCCAGGGCGCCTAAACTATGGCTACACCTTC; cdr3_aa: CAISERPGRLNYGYTF
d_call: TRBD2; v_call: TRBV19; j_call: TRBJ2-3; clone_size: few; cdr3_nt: TGTGCCAGTAGTCTCTGGACTAGCGGGGGGAGCACAGATACGCAGTATTTT; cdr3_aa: CASSLWTSGGSTDTQYF
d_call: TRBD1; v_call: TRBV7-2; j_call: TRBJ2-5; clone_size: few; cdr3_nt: TGTGCCAGCAGGGGACAGGGTGGGCCCCAAGAGACCCAGTACTTC; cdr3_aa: CASRGQGGPQETQYF
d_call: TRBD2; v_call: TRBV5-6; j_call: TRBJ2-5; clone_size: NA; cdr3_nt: TGTGCCAGCAGCTTCCGGACTAGCGGGGGGAGGGGCTTTCAAGAGACCCAGTACTTC; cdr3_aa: CASSFRTSGGRGFQETQYF
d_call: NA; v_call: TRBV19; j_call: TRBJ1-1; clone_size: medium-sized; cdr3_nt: TGTGCCAGTAGTATAATGAGGGGTGGAACAGTGAACACTGAAGCTTTCTTT; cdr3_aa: CASSIMRGGTVNTEAFF
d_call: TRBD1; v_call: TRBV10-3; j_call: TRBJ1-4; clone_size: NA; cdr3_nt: TGTGCCATCAGTGGAGGGACAGATAATGAAAAACTGTTTTTT; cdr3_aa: CAISGGTDNEKLFF
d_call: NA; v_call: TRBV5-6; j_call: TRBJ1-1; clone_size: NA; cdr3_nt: TGTGCCAGCAGCTTGGTCAGGGAACACGGCATTGAAGCTTTCTTT; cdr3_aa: CASSLVREHGIEAFF
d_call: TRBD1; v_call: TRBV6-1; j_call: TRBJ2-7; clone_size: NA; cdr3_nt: TGTGCCAGCACCACCCTAGCAGGGGGACGGTGGCAGTACTTC; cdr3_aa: CASTTLAGGRWQYF
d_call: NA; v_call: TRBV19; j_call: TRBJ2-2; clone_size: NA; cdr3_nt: TGTGCCAGTAGCCATGATAGCACCGGGGAGCTGTTTTTT; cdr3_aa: CASSHDSTGELFF
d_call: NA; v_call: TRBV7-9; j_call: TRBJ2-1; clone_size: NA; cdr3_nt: TGTGCCAGCAGCTTACGCTCTATAGGGACGACCTACAATGAGCAGTTCTTC; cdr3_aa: CASSLRSIGTTYNEQFF
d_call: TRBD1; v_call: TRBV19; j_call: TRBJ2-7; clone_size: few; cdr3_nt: TGTGCCAGTAGTTCGAAGGGGGCTTGGGAGCAGTACTTC; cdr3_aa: CASSSKGAWEQYF
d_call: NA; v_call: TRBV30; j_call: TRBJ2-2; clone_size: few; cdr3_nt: TGTGCCTGGATGAGGGACGAGAACACCGGGGAGCTGTTTTTT; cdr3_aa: CAWMRDENTGELFF
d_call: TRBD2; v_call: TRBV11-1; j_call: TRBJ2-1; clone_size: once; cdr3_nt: TGTGCCAGCAGCTATACGATAGCGGGGTACAATGAGCAGTTCTTC; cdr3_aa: CASSYTIAGYNEQFF
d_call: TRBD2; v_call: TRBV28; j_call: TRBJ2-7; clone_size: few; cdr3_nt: TGTGCCAGCGGGAGGGGCTACGAGCAGTACTTC; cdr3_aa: CASGRGYEQYF
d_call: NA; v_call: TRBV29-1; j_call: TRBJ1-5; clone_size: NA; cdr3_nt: TGCAGCGTTGCCCCAGGGAGGAATCAGCCCCAGCATTTT; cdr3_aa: CSVAPGRNQPQHF
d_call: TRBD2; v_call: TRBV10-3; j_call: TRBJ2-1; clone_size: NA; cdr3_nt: TGTGCCACGACAATGGGACTATTATACAATGAGCAGTTCTTC; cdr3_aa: CATTMGLLYNEQFF
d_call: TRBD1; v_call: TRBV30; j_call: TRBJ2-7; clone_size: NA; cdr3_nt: TGTGCCTGGAGTGTACGGCCCACAGGGGCCTACGAGCAGTACTTC; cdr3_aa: CAWSVRPTGAYEQYF
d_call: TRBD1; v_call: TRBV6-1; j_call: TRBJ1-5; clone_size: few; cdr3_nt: TGTGCCAGCAACGACAGGGCCAATCAGCCCCAGCATTTT; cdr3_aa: CASNDRANQPQHF
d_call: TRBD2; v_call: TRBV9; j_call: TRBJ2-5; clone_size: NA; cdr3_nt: TGTGCCAGCAGCAGGCCTAGCGGGGGGGAGACCCAGTACTTC; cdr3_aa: CASSRPSGGETQYF
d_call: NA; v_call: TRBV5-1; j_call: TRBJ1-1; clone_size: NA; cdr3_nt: TGCGCCAGCAGCTTGGCGGGGGGACAGAACACTGAAGCTTTCTTT; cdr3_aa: CASSLAGGQNTEAFF
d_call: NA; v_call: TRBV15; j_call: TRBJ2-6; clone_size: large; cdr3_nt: TGTGCCACCAGCAGAGACAGGGCTGGGGCCAACGTCCTGACTTTC; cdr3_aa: CATSRDRAGANVLTF
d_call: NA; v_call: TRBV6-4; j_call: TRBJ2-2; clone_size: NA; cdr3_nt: TGTGCCAGCAGTGACTCGGCAAACAGGGAGGCCGGGGAGCTGTTTTTT; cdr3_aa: CASSDSANREAGELFF
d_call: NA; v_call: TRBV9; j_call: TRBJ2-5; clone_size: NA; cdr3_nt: TGTGCCAGCAGCCCCCGGGGGGGACAGCCCGAAGAGACCCAGTACTTC; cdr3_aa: CASSPRGGQPEETQYF
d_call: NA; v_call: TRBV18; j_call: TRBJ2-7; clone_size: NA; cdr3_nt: TGTGCCAGCTCACCACGAGGGGCGACCTACGAGCAGTACTTC; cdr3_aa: CASSPRGATYEQYF
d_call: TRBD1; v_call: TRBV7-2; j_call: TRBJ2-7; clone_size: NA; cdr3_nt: TGTGCCAGCAGCTTAGGGCAGGGGGTCGAGCAGTACTTC; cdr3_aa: CASSLGQGVEQYF
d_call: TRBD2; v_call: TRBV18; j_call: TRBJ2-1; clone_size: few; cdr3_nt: TGTGCCAGCTCACCAACTAGCGGGGGGGTGAATGAGCAGTTCTTC; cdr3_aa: CASSPTSGGVNEQFF
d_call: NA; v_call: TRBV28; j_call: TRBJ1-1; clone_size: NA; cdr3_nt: TGTGCCAGCAGCCTCTCGGGCCTACTGAACACTGAAGCTTTCTTT; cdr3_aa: CASSLSGLLNTEAFF